What follows are 20 T cell receptor beta chains derived from one specimen sequenced in a study of blood T cell repertoires in COVID-19. TCRdb keeps only in-frame clones here, not all; method: immunoSEQ multiplex PCR. This table has about 260,000 clones, just under 85% appearing once. What was sequenced was peripheral blood. The receptor set was obtained from a woman of 80 years or more with acute or convalescent COVID-19.

The chain couples TRBV4-2 to TRBJ1-1; 10 positions match TRBD1. V was pared by 1 base and J by 4 bases, with 3 bases of the junction left unmatched. Germline lookup yields CDR1 LGHNA and CDR2 YNFKEQ. The CDR3 is 15 amino acids. The CDR3 coding sequence is TGTGCCAGCAGCCAAGGACAGGGGGCTTTCACTGAAGCTTTCTTT. Translation: CASSQGQGAFTEAFF.

This chain links TRBV11-2 with TRBJ1-1; 7 nucleotides agree with TRBD1. Germline loops: CDR1 SGHAT, CDR2 FQNNGV. The CDR3 has 15 residues. V trimming: 4 bases; J trimming: 1 base; junction bases outside the gene matches: 6. Here the CDR3 DNA reads TGTGCCAGCAGCTACCAACAGGGGTCGAACACTGAAGCTTTCTTT. The encoded protein is CASSYQQGSNTEAFF.

This chain connects TRBV19 to TRBJ2-5; 13 nucleotides align to TRBD2. The trim removed 5 bases at V and 4 bases at J, leaving 7 bases unmatched. CDR1 is LNHDA and CDR2 is SQIVND in the germline V gene (reference sequence). The CDR3 totals 16 residues. The CDR3 DNA is TGTGCCAGTAGTCCAACTAGCGGGAGGGGGAGAGAGACCCAGTACTTC. Translated: CASSPTSGRGRETQYF.

This clone came up once. The chain uses TRBV11-3 and TRBJ2-2, with 8 nucleotides matching TRBD2. With 1 base clipped from V and 6 bases from J, the junction kept 10 bases outside the gene matches. Germline V gene data show CDR1 as SGHNT and CDR2 as YENEEA. This CDR3 is built from 17 residues. The CDR3 DNA sequence: TGTGCCAGCAGCTTAGTCTCGGGGGGGTTCATACCCGGGGAGCTGTTTTTT. Protein product: CASSLVSGGFIPGELFF.

The chain combines TRBV20-1 with TRBJ2-5; no definite D call. Germline V lookup: CDR1 DFQATT, CDR2 SNEGSKA (reference sequence). The CDR3 runs 14 residues. Trimming pared 3 bases from V and 2 bases from J, leaving 13 bases between. Here the CDR3 reads CSASSPQVQETQYF. CDR3 DNA sequence: TGCAGTGCTAGTTCCCCCCAGGTACAAGAGACCCAGTACTTC.

V usage is TRBV24-1 and J usage is TRBJ2-1; the match to TRBD1 covers 8 bases. This CDR3 spans 17 amino acids. The junction had 8 bases not matched to a gene; V was cut back by 4 bases and J by 1 base. In germline, CDR1 is KGHDR, CDR2 SFDVKD. The CDR3 nucleotides read TGTGCCACCAGTGACCCGGGACAGGAAGGATCCTACAATGAGCAGTTCTTC. It yields the protein CATSDPGQEGSYNEQFF.

The chain joins TRBV7-2 to TRBJ2-1; 8 bases agree with TRBD2. Germline V gene data show CDR1 as SGHTA and CDR2 as FQGNSA. The junction had 4 bases not matched to a gene; V was cut back by 3 bases and J by 0 bases. The CDR3 sequence is 16 residues long. As DNA, the CDR3 is TGTGCCAGCAGCTTGGCGAGCGGGGGCTCCTACAATGAGCAGTTCTTC. It specifies CASSLASGGSYNEQFF.

This clone was seen a handful of times. This chain joins TRBV4-1 and TRBJ2-7; 9 bases fit TRBD2. Germline CDR1 reads MGHRA; CDR2 reads YSYEKL. The V gene end was trimmed by 1 base and the J gene end by 9 bases; junction bases not matched to a gene: 13. The CDR3 has 16 amino acids. The CDR3 region is CASSQGSDSGRTVQYF. In DNA form, the CDR3 reads TGCGCCAGCAGCCAAGGGAGTGATAGCGGGAGAACTGTGCAGTACTTC.

The chain has TRBV20-1 and TRBJ2-1; TRBD2 agrees at 16 bases. This CDR3 region has 16 residues. Per the germline V gene, CDR1 is DFQATT and CDR2 is SNEGSKA (reference sequence). V shed 6 bases, J shed 8 bases, and the junction held 10 bases outside the gene matches. The CDR3 reads CSASPGTSGRADEQFF. CDR3 bases: TGCAGTGCCAGTCCCGGGACTAGCGGGAGGGCCGATGAGCAGTTCTTC.

V gene TRBV3-1 (or the pseudogene TRBV3-2) combines with J gene TRBJ1-1; D ambiguous. The V gene lost 0 bases and the J gene lost 0 bases, with 14 bases spanning the gap. CDR1 is LGHDT and CDR2 is YNNKEL in the germline V gene (reference sequence). The CDR3 spans 17 residues. The CDR3 bases are TGTGCCAGCAGCCAAGAAGCCCCCACGCGTCTGAACACTGAAGCTTTCTTT. This translates into CASSQEAPTRLNTEAFF.

V is TRBV7-9 and J is TRBJ2-1; TRBD2 is a possible D gene (5 bases). This CDR3 is 14 amino acids long. V lost 1 base, J lost 5 bases, and 9 bases lay in between. Germline V gives CDR1 SEHNR, CDR2 FQNEAQ (reference sequence). Here the CDR3 reads CASSLVLGDNEQFF. The DNA of the CDR3 is TGTGCCAGCAGCTTAGTTTTGGGAGACAATGAGCAGTTCTTC.

The chain couples TRBV28 to TRBJ2-5; 11 bases are shared with TRBD2. With 4 bases clipped from V and 1 base from J, the junction kept 5 bases outside the gene matches. The CDR3 totals 16 residues. Looked up from germline, CDR1 is MDHEN and CDR2 is SYDVKM. CDR3: CASSSIAGGFQETQYF. DNA for the CDR3: TGTGCCAGCAGTTCAATAGCGGGAGGGTTCCAAGAGACCCAGTACTTC.

V is TRBV6-4 and J is TRBJ2-6; D might be TRBD1 (6 bases). The CDR3 length is 17 residues. Germline CDR1 MRHNA, CDR2 SNTAGT. Trimming took off 4 bases at V and 0 bases at J, with 13 bases between the two ends. Written as DNA, the CDR3 is TGTGCCAGCAGTGCTTCGACAGGCTCCTCTGGGGCCAACGTCCTGACTTTC. Protein product: CASSASTGSSGANVLTF.

The chain employs TRBV10-2 and TRBJ2-3; maybe TRBD2 (6 bases). The CDR3 covers 15 residues. Trimming left V 8 bases short and J 1 base short, with 16 bases between. Per germline, CDR1 WSHSY and CDR2 SAAADI. CDR3 loop: CASSGERRGTDTQYF. The DNA for the CDR3 is TGCGCCAGCTCCGGGGAGCGGAGGGGCACAGATACGCAGTATTTT.

This chain connects TRBV5-1 to TRBJ2-2; a weak D match, TRBD2 (5 bases). The CDR3 length is 15 residues. Trimming removed 1 base at V and 7 bases at J, with 14 bases between. The germline CDR1 and CDR2 sequences are SGHRS and YFSETQ. CDR3 protein: CASSLSWRVNGELFF. In nucleotides, the CDR3 is TGCGCCAGCAGCTTGTCCTGGCGGGTAAACGGGGAGCTGTTTTTT.

V and J are TRBV5-1 and TRBJ2-2, with D possibly TRBD2 on 5 matching bases. Germline CDR1 and CDR2: SGHRS and YFSETQ. This CDR3 spans 15 amino acids. V lost 2 bases and J lost 2, with 10 bases in between. The CDR3 spells CASSFPSGNTGELFF. The CDR3 DNA sequence: TGCGCCAGCAGCTTTCCCTCGGGAAACACCGGGGAGCTGTTTTTT.

V and J are TRBV7-2 and TRBJ1-6; TRBD1 aligns across 9 bases. V lost 6 bases, J lost 7 bases, and 7 bases stayed unmatched. The CDR3 length is 15 residues. From germline, CDR1 is SGHTA and CDR2 FQGNSA. The CDR3 DNA follows: TGTGCCAGCAGGTTAACCGGGACAGGGAATTCACCCCTCCACTTT. Translated: CASRLTGTGNSPLHF.

The rearrangement links TRBV4-3 to TRBJ1-2; D ambiguous. V lost 0 bases and J 9 bases, leaving 20 bases between the germline ends. Germline assignment: CDR1 LGHNA and CDR2 YSLEER. This CDR3 spans 16 amino acids. The CDR3 coding sequence is TGCGCCAGCAGCCAAGACCCAAACTGGCGGAGTCTAAGCTACACCTTC. Its protein product is CASSQDPNWRSLSYTF.

The chain is built from TRBV5-1 and TRBJ2-1; 13 bases agree with TRBD2. The germline V gene has CDR1 SGHRS and CDR2 YFSETQ. This CDR3 comprises 15 residues. V gave up 2 bases and J gave up 7 bases; unmatched junction bases: 3. CDR3: CASSFTSGGANEQFF. DNA for the CDR3: TGCGCCAGCAGCTTCACTAGCGGGGGGGCAAATGAGCAGTTCTTC.

The chain joins TRBV6-6 to TRBJ1-4; the D is unclear. CDR1 is MNHNY, CDR2 SVGAGI, per germline (reference sequence). Trimming took 7 bases from V and 3 from J, leaving 12 bases between them. The CDR3 covers 14 residues. CDR3 sequence: CASTTPGANEKLFF. CDR3 nucleotides: TGTGCCAGCACCACCCCCGGGGCTAATGAAAAACTGTTTTTT.